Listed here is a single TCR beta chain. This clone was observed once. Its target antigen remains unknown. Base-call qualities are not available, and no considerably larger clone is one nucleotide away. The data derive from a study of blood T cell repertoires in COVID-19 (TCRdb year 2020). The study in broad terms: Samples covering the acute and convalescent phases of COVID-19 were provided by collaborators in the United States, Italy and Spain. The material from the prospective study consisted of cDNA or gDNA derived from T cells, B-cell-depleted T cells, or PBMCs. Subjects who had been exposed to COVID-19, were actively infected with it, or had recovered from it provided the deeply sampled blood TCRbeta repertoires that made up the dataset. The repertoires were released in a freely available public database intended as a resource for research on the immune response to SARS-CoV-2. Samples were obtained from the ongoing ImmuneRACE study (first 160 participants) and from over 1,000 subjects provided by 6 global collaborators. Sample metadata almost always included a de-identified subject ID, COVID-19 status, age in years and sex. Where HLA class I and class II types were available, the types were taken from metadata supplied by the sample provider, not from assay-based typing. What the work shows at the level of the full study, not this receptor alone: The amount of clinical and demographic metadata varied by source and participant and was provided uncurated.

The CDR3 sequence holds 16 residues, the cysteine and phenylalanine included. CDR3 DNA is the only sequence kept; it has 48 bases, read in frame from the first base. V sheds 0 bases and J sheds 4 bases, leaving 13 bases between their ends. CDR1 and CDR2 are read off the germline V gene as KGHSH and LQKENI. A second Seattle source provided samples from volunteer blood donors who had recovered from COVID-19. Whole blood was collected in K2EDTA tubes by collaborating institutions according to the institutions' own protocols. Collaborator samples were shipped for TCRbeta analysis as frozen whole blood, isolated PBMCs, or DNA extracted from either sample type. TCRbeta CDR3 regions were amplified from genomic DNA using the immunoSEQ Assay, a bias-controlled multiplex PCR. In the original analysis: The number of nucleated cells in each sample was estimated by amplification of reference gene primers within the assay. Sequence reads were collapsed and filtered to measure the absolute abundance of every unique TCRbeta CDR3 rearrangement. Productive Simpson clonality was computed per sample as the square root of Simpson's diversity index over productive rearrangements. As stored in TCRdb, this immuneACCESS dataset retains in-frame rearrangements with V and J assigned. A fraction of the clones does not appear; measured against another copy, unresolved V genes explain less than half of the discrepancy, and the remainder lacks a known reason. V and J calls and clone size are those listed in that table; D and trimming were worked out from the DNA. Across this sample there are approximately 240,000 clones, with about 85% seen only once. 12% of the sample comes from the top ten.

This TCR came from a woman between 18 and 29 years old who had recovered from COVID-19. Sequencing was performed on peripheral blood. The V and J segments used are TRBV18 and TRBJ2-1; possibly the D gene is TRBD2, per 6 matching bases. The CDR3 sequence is CASSPPVAVKYNEQFF. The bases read TGTGCCAGCTCACCACCCGTAGCGGTTAAATACAATGAGCAGTTCTTC.